A single sample gave rise to the 10 T cell receptor beta chains below, sequenced in a study of breast tumors, draining lymph nodes, adjacent tissues. TCRdb redid the calling of the multiplex PCR reads with MiXCR, one entry per CDR3 protein. The data contain about 200,000 distinct CDR3 sequences, roughly 31% of them singletons. Breast cancer patients provided tissue from their axillary draining lymph nodes. Sequencing was carried out using axillary lymph node tissue. The source of these receptors is a female donor with breast cancer. Some clones in this sample may be carry-over from other donors' samples.

There are many counts of this clonotype. The chain employs TRBV29-1 and TRBJ1-4, with D uncertain. Trimming pared 1 base from V and 7 bases from J, leaving 13 bases between. The CDR3 has 14 residues. CDR1 SQVTM and CDR2 ANQGSEA come from the germline V gene. DNA of the CDR3: TGCAGCGTTGAAGGGGGATGGCGAGGTGAAAAACTGTTTTTT. It is translated as CSVEGGWRGEKLFF.

This chain joins TRBV20-1 and TRBJ1-2, with TRBD1 matching 9 bases. Germline CDR1 DFQATT, CDR2 SNEGSKA (reference sequence). The CDR3 sequence is 13 residues long. V shed 5 bases, J shed 2 bases, and the junction held 3 bases outside the gene matches. The chain's CDR3 is CSASTGGNYGYTF. DNA for the CDR3: TGCAGTGCTTCTACAGGGGGCAACTATGGCTACACCTTC.

This clonotype was counted ten times or more. V and J are TRBV12-3 or TRBV12-4 and TRBJ2-3; D remains ambiguous. The CDR3 totals 15 residues. V lost 5 bases, J lost 5 bases, and 17 bases lay in between. CDR3 coding DNA: TGTGCCAGCAGTCGATGGGCCACGACGGGAGATACGCAGTATTTT. It is translated as CASSRWATTGDTQYF.

The chain is built from TRBV4-1 and TRBJ2-6; D not resolved. Deletions cut 0 bases from V and 4 bases from J, with 4 bases between. The CDR3 length is 14 residues. Germline V gene sequence: CDR1 MGHRA, CDR2 YSYEKL. The CDR3: CASSQEAGANVLTF. In DNA, the CDR3 is TGCGCCAGCAGCCAAGAGGCGGGGGCCAACGTCCTGACTTTC.

On this clonotype: This may be a read error, as it is one base from a much larger clone. The J gene is TRBJ1-2, the V gene TRBV4-3, with a weak D call TRBD1 (5 bases). The V gene's germline CDR1 is LGHNA and CDR2 YSLEER. CDR3 length: 16 residues. The ends were cut back, 1 base at V and 4 bases at J, with 16 bases in the middle. CDR3 in amino acids: CASSQGGQGAAYGYTF. In nucleotides, the CDR3 is TGCGCCAGCAGCCAAGGTGGACAAGGGGCGGCCTATGGCTACACCTTC.

This clonotype has more than one count but fewer than ten. At one end, the junction sequence differs from germline, possibly due to a read error. This chain joins TRBV11-1 and TRBJ2-2; D perhaps matches TRBD2 (6 bases). The germline gives CDR1 SGHAT, CDR2 FQDESV (reference sequence). The CDR3 runs to 16 residues. This CDR3 is CASNRGTEGNTRELFF. For the CDR3, the DNA is TGTGCCAGCAACCGGGGGACGGAGGGGAACACCAGGGAGCTGTTTTTT.

This clonotype appeared many times. This chain links TRBV10-3 with TRBJ2-7; maybe TRBD1 (6 bases). The V end lost 2 bases, the J end lost 7 bases, and 15 bases lay between the germline ends. Germline V gives CDR1 ENHRY, CDR2 SYGVKD. The CDR3 is 14 residues long. The CDR3: CAISERGVDREQYF. CDR3 sequence (DNA): TGTGCCATCAGTGAGAGAGGCGTTGACAGGGAGCAGTACTTC.

Ten or more counts support this clonotype. The CDR3 reads CATRRANGGNTIYF. DNA for the CDR3: TGTGCCACCCGGCGGGCGAACGGCGGTAACACCATATATTTT. The rearrangement links TRBV7-8 to TRBJ1-3; D remains unclear. The CDR3 is 14 residues long. From germline, CDR1 is SGHVS and CDR2 FQNEAQ. The V and J ends lost 10 bases and 7 bases respectively, with 20 bases between them.

V gene TRBV7-9 combines with J gene TRBJ1-2, with 11 nucleotides matching TRBD1. Trimming cost V 3 bases and J 4 bases; bases outside gene matches: 4. Germline V gene lookup returns CDR1 SEHNR and CDR2 FQNEAQ (reference sequence). CDR3 length: 15 amino acids. The CDR3 DNA is TGTGCCAGCAGCTTGGACAGGGGGCGTCTCTATGGCTACACCTTC. Translated: CASSLDRGRLYGYTF. Combining the CDR3 with reference TRBV7-9 and TRBJ1-2 gives the whole variable domain DTGVSQNPRHKITKRGQNVTFRCDPISEHNRLYWYRQTLGQGPEFLTYFQNEAQLEKSRLLSDRFSAERPKGSFSTLEIQRTEQGDSAMYLCASSLDRGRLYGYTFGSGTRLTVV.

This clonotype has ten or more counts. The CDR3 reads CASSQGPLLAGGQGEQYF. The CDR3 DNA is TGTGCCAGCAGCCAAGGCCCCCTGCTAGCGGGGGGCCAGGGCGAGCAGTACTTC. This chain connects TRBV14 to TRBJ2-7; TRBD2 agrees at 11 bases. This CDR3 contains 18 residues. Looked up from germline, CDR1 is SGHDN and CDR2 is FVKESK. The junction had 14 bases not matched to a gene; V was cut back by 1 base and J by 6 bases.